The sequence of this T cell receptor (beta chain) was determined in a study of blood T cell repertoires in COVID-19 (dated by TCRdb to 2020 to 2021). About the study as a whole: Samples from collaborators originated in the United States, Italy and Spain and spanned both the acute and convalescent phases of COVID-19. The material from the prospective study consisted of cDNA or gDNA derived from T cells, B-cell-depleted T cells, or PBMCs. Subjects who had been exposed to COVID-19, were actively infected with it, or had recovered from it provided the deeply sampled blood TCRbeta repertoires that made up the dataset. The repertoires were released in a freely available public database intended as a resource for research on the immune response to SARS-CoV-2. The samples were drawn from two sources: the first 160 participants of the ongoing ImmuneRACE study, and fewer than 1,500 subjects contributed by 6 global collaborators. Sample metadata almost always included a de-identified subject ID, COVID-19 status, age in years and sex. HLA class I and class II types, where available, came from metadata supplied by the sample provider rather than from assay-based typing.

Collaborating institutions collected whole blood in K2EDTA tubes following their own protocols. For TCRbeta analysis, collaborators shipped samples in one of three forms: frozen whole blood, isolated PBMCs, or DNA extracted from either of those sample types. The immunoSEQ Assay, a bias-controlled multiplex PCR, was used to amplify TCRbeta CDR3 regions from genomic DNA. The paper's processing steps were these. The number of nucleated cells in each sample was estimated from the amplification of reference gene primers within the assay. Sequence reads were collapsed and filtered to measure the absolute abundance of every unique TCRbeta CDR3 rearrangement. For each sample, productive Simpson clonality was calculated as the square root of Simpson's diversity index over productive rearrangements. This is the immuneACCESS table as TCRdb keeps it, with only in-frame sequences that have V and J called. A part of the clones is gone; compared with another copy, unresolved V genes explain less than half, and the rest is unexplained. From that table come the V and J calls and clone size; the DNA was used to work out D and trimming. Recorded for this sample are under 200,000 clones; roughly 85% of them occurred a single time. Approximately 5.4% of the sample comes from the top ten.

Here is what the overall study found, with its caveats: How much clinical and demographic metadata was included differed by source and by participant, and the metadata was provided uncurated.

The germline V gene sets CDR1 to SGHRS and CDR2 to YFSETQ. The CDR3 starts with the cysteine, ends with the phenylalanine, and has 16 residues. The entry retains the CDR3 DNA only, 48 bases that are in frame from base 1. Compared with germline, V lacks 4 bases and J lacks 6 bases; bases without a gene match: 13. As concerns this clone: The target of this receptor is not known. There are no base qualities to consult, and no much larger clone falls within one base.

The rearranged chain carries TRBV5-1 and TRBJ2-3, with TRBD1 matching 8 junction bases. Input material: peripheral blood. This clonotype originated in a woman in her 30s with acute or convalescent COVID-19. The nucleotide sequence is TGCGCCAGCAGCCCCAGGACAGGGTACCTTATGGATACGCAGTATTTT. Translation gives CASSPRTGYLMDTQYF.